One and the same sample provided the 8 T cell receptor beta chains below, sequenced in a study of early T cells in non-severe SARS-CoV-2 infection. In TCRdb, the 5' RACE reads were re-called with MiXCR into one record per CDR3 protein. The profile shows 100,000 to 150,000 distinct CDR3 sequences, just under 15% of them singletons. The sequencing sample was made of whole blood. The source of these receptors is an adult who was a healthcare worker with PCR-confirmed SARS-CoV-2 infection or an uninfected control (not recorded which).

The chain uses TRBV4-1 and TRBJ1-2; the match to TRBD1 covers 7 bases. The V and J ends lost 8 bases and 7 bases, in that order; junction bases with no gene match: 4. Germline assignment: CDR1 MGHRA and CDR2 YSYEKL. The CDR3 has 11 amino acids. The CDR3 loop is CASGDSLGYTF. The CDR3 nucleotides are TGCGCCAGCGGGGACAGCCTTGGCTACACCTTC.

DNA for the CDR3: TGTGCCAGTAGTATGGGGGGACAGCGGATCTACAATGAGCAGTTCTTC. It codes for CASSMGGQRIYNEQFF. The V gene is TRBV19, the J gene TRBJ2-1; a possible D gene is TRBD1 (7 bases). Germline values: CDR1 LNHDA, CDR2 SQIVND (reference sequence). The CDR3 has 16 residues. V lost 3 bases, J lost 3 bases, and 15 bases lay in between.

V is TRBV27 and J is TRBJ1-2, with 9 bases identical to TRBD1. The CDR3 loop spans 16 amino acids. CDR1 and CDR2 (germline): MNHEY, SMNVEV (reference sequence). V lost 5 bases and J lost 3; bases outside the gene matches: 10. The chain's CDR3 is CASSPDRGKTDYGYTF. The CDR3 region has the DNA TGTGCCAGCAGTCCGGACAGGGGTAAGACGGACTATGGCTACACCTTC.

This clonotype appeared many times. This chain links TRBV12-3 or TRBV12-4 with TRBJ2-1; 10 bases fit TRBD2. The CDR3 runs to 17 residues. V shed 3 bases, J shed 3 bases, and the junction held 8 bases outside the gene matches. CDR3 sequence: CASSFEVAGGLYNEQFF. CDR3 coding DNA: TGTGCCAGCAGTTTCGAGGTAGCGGGGGGCCTCTACAATGAGCAGTTCTTC.

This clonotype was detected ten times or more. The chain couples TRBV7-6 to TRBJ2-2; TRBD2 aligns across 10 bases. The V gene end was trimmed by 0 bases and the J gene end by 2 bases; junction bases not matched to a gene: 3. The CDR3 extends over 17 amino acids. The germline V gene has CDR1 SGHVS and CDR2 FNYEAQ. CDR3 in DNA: TGTGCCAGCAGCTTAGCCCTAGCGGGGGAAAACACCGGGGAGCTGTTTTTT. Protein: CASSLALAGENTGELFF.

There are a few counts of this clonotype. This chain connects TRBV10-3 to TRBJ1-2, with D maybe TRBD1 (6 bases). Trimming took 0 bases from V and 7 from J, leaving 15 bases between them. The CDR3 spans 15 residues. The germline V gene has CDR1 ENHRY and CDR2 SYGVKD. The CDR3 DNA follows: TGTGCCATCAGTGAGTCAGGGGGGCGACGGTTTGGCTACACCTTC. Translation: CAISESGGRRFGYTF.

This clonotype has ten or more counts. The CDR3 bases are TGTGCCAGCAGTGACGGGGCGCGCCCTGAAGCTTTCTTT. Translating gives CASSDGARPEAFF. The chain has TRBV6-5 and TRBJ1-1; D perhaps matches TRBD1 (5 bases). The CDR3 covers 13 residues. Germline loops: CDR1 MNHEY, CDR2 SVGAGI. With 5 bases removed from V and 6 bases from J, the gap between germline ends came to 13 bases.

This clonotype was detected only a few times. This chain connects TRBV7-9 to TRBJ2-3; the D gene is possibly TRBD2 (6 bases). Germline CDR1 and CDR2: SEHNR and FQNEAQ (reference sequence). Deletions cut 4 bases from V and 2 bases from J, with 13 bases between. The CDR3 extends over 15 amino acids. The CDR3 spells CASSSGGVITDTQYF. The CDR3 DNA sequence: TGTGCCAGCAGCTCTGGAGGGGTAATCACAGATACGCAGTATTTT.